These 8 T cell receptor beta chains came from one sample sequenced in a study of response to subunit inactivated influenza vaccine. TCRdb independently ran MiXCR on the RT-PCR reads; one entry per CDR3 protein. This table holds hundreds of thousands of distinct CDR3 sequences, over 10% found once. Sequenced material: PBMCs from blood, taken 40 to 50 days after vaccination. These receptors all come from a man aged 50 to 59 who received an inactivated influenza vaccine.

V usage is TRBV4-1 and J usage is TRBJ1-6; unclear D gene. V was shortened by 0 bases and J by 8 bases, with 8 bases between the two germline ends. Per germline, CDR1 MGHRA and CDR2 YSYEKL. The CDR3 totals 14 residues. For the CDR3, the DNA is TGCGCCAGCAGCCAAGATAGGTCTTATTCACCCCTCCACTTT. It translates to CASSQDRSYSPLHF.

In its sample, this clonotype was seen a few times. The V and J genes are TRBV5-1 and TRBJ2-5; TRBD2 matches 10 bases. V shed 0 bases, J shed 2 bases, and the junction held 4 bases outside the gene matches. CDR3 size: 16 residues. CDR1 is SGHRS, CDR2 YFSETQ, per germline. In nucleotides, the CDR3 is TGCGCCAGCAGCTTGGATCCTAGCGGGAGACAAGAGACCCAGTACTTC. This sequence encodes CASSLDPSGRQETQYF.

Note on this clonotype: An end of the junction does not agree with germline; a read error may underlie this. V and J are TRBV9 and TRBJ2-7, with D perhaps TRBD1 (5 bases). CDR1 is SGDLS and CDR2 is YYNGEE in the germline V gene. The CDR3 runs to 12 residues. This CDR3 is CASSRDPYEQYF. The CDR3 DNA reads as TGTGCTAGCAGCAGGGATCCCTACGAGCAGTACTTC.

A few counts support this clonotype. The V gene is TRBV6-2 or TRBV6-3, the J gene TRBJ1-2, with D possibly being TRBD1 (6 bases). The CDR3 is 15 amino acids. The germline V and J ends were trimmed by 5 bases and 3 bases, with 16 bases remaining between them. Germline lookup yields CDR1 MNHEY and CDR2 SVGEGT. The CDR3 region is CASSTRRGLDYGYTF. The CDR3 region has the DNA TGTGCCAGCAGTACACGTCGGGGGCTCGACTATGGCTACACCTTC.

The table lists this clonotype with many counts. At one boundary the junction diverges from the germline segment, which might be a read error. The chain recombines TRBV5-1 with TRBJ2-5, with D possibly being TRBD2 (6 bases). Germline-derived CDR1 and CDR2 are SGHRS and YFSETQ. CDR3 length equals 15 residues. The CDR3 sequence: CASSFTPGDRIGGDF. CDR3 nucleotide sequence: TGCGCCAGCAGCTTTACACCGGGAGACCGGATTGGGGGAGACTTC.

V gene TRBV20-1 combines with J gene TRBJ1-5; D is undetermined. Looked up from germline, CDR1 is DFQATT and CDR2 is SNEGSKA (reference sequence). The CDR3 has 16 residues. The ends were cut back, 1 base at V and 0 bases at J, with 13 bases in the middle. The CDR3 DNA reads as TGCAGTGCTAGAGTTTTAGGTCTGACTAGCAATCAGCCCCAGCATTTT. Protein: CSARVLGLTSNQPQHF.

CDR3 DNA sequence: TGTGCCAGCAGCTACGACACTTACAATCAGCCCCAGCATTTT. It translates to CASSYDTYNQPQHF. The V and J genes are TRBV7-9 and TRBJ1-5; D is unresolved. Germline-derived CDR1 and CDR2 are SEHNR and FQNEAQ (reference sequence). The length of the CDR3 is 14 residues. V was pared by 4 bases and J by 3 bases, with 10 bases between.

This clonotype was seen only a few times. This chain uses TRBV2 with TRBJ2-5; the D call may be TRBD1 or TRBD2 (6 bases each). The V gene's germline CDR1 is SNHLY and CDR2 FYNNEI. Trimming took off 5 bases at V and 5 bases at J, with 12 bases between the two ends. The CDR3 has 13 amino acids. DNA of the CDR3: TGTGCCAGCAGTCGGGGGCGTCCGGAGACCCAGTACTTC. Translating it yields CASSRGRPETQYF.